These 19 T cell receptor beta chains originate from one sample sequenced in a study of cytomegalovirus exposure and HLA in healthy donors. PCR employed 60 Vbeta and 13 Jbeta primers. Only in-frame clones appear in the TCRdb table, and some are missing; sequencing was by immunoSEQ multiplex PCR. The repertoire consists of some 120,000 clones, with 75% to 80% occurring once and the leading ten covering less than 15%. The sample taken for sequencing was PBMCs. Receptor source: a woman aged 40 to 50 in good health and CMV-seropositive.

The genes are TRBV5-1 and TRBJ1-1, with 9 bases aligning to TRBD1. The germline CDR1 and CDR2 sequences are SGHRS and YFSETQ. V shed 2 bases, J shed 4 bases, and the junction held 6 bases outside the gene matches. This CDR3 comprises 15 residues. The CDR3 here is CASSFRTGGPTEAFF. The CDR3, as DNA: TGCGCCAGCAGCTTTCGCACAGGGGGCCCCACTGAAGCTTTCTTT.

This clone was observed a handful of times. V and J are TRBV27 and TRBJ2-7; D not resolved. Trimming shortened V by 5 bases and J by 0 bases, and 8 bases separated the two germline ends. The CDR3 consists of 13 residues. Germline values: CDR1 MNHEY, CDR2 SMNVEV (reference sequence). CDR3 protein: CASSPPSSYEQYF. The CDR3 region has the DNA TGTGCCAGCAGTCCTCCTAGCTCCTACGAGCAGTACTTC.

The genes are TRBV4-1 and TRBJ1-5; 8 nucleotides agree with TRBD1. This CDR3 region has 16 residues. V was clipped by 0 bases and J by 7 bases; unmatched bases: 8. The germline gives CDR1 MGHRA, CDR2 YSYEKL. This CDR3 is CASSQETTGAGQPQHF. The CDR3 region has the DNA TGCGCCAGCAGCCAAGAGACGACAGGGGCGGGACAGCCCCAGCATTTT.

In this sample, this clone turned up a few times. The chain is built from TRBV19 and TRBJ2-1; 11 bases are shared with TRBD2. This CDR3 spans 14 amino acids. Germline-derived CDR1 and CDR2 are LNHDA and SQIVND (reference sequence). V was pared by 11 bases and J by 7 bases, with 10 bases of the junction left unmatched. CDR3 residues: CAVDSGGAWNEQFF. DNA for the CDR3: TGTGCCGTAGATAGCGGGGGGGCATGGAATGAGCAGTTCTTC.

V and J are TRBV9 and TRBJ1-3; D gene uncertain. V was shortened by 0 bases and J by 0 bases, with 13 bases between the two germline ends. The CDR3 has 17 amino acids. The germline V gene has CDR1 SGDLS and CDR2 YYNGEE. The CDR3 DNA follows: TGTGCCAGCAGCGTAGATGCTGACACCCGCTCTGGAAACACCATATATTTT. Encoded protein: CASSVDADTRSGNTIYF.

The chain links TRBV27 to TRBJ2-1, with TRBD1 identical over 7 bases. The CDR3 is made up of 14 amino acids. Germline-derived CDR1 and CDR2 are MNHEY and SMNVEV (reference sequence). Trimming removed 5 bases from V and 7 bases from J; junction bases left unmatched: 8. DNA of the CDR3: TGTGCCAGCAGTCCTCCGGTCAGGGGGAATGAGCAGTTCTTC. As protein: CASSPPVRGNEQFF.

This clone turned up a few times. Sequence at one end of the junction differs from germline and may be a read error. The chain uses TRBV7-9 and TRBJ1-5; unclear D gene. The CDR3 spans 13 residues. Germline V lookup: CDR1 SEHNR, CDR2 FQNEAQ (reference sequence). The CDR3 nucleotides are TGTTCCAGCAGCTTAGATCTCCTAGCGCCCCAGCATTTT. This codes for CSSSLDLLAPQHF.

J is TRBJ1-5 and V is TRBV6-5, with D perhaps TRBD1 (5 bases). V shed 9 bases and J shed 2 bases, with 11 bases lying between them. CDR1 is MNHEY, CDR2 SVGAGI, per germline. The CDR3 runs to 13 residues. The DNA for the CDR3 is TGTGCCAGTCAGACAGACCGCAATCAGCCCCAGCATTTT. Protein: CASQTDRNQPQHF.

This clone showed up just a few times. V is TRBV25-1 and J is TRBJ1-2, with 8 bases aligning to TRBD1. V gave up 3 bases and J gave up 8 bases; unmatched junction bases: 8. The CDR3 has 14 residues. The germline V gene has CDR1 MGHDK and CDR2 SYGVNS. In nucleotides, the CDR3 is TGTGCCAGCAGTGATTGGACAGGGCTTGCCGGCTACACCTTC. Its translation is CASSDWTGLAGYTF.

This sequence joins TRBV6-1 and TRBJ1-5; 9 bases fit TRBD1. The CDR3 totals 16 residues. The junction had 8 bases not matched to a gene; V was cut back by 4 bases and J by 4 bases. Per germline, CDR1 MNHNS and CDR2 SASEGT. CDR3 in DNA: TGTGCCAGCAGTGGGGGGGGACAGGGAGGAAATCAGCCCCAGCATTTT. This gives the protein CASSGGGQGGNQPQHF.

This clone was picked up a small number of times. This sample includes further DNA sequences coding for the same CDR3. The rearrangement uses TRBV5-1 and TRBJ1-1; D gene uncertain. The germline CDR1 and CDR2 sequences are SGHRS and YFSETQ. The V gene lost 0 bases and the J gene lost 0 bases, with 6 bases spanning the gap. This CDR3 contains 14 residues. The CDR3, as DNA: TGCGCCAGCAGCTTGGGGGCGCTGAACACTGAAGCTTTCTTT. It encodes CASSLGALNTEAFF.

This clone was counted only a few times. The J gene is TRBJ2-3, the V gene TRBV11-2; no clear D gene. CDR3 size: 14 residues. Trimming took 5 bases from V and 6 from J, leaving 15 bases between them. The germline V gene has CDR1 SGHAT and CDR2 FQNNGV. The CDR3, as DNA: TGTGCCAGCAGCCTAACCGCCCGGTACGATACGCAGTATTTT. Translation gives CASSLTARYDTQYF.

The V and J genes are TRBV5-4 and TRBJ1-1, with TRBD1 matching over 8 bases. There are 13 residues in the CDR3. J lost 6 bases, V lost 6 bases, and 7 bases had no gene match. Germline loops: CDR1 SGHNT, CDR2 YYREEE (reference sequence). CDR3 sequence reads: CASTPQGAAEAFF. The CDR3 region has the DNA TGTGCCAGCACCCCCCAGGGGGCCGCTGAAGCTTTCTTT.

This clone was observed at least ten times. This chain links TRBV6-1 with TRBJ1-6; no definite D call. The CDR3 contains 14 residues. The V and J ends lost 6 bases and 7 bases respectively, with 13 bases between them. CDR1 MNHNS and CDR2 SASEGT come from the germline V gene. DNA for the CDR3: TGTGCCAGCAGAAATGGGGAGTTAAATTCACCCCTCCACTTT. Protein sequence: CASRNGELNSPLHF.

This chain's CDR3 is CASSVGVEAGRPQYF. The CDR3 bases are TGTGCCAGCAGCGTAGGAGTAGAGGCAGGGCGGCCCCAGTACTTC. V is TRBV9 and J is TRBJ2-5; the D gene is possibly TRBD1 (5 bases). Germline V gene sequence: CDR1 SGDLS, CDR2 YYNGEE. Trimming took off 0 bases at V and 9 bases at J, with 18 bases between the two ends. The CDR3 consists of 15 residues.

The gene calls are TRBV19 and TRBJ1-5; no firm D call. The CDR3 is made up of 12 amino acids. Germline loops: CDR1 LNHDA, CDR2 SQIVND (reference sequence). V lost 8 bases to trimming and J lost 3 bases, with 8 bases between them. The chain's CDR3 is CASRGNNQPQHF. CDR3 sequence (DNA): TGTGCCAGTCGAGGGAACAATCAGCCCCAGCATTTT.

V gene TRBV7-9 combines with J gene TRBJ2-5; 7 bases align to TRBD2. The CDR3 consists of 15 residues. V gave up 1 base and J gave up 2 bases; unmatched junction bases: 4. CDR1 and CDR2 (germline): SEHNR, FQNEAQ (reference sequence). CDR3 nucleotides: TGTGCCAGCAGCTTAGACGGGGGGAAACAAGAGACCCAGTACTTC. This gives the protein CASSLDGGKQETQYF.

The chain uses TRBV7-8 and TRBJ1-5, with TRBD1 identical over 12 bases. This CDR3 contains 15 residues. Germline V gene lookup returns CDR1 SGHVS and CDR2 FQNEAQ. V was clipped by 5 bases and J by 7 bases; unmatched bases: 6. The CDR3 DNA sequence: TGTGCCAGCAGCCTGGGACAGGGGGCAGGCCAGCCCCAGCATTTT. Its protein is CASSLGQGAGQPQHF. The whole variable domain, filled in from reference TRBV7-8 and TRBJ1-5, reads GAGVSQSPRYKVAKRGQDVALRCDPISGHVSLFWYQQALGQGPEFLTYFQNEAQLDKSGLPSDRFFAERPEGSVSTLKIQRTQQEDSAVYLCASSLGQGAGQPQHFGDGTRLSIL.

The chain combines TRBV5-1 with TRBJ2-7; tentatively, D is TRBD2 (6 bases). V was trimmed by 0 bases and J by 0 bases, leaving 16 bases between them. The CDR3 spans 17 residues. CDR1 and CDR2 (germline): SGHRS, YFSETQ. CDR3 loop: CASSLALGGTRSYEQYF. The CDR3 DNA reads TGCGCCAGCAGCTTGGCATTAGGAGGGACCCGCTCCTACGAGCAGTACTTC.